Following are 30 T cell receptor beta chains from one sample sequenced in a study of long-term antiretroviral therapy in people with HIV. Version v3.0 of the immunoSEQ assay was performed at survey level. This table comes from immunoSEQ multiplex PCR, and its TCRdb copy is limited to in-frame clones, with some not included. The sample shows roughly 15,000 clones, around 84% of them seen only once. This material consisted of unsorted PBMCs, taken 0.1 years after starting antiretroviral therapy. The receptor source for this set is a man younger than 30 with HIV.

This chain links TRBV19 with TRBJ2-3, with D unclear. This CDR3 is 12 amino acids long. Deletions cut 8 bases from V and 6 bases from J, with 12 bases between. Germline V lookup: CDR1 LNHDA, CDR2 SQIVND (reference sequence). CDR3 loop: CASGPYADTQYF. The CDR3 DNA is TGTGCCAGTGGCCCCTATGCTGATACGCAGTATTTT.

This chain links TRBV5-4 with TRBJ2-7; TRBD2 might be the D (6 bases). Trimming stripped 0 bases from V and 6 bases from J, with 10 bases between. Germline V gene data show CDR1 as SGHNT and CDR2 as YYREEE (reference sequence). This CDR3 is 13 amino acids long. CDR3 in DNA: TGTGCCAGCAGCTTGGTTTTGACTAGCGAGCAGTACTTC. This sequence encodes CASSLVLTSEQYF.

This chain connects TRBV11-2 to TRBJ2-7, with TRBD2 identical over 16 bases. The V segment lost 0 bases and the J segment 5 bases; nucleotides outside the gene matches: 4. Germline-derived CDR1 and CDR2 are SGHAT and FQNNGV. The CDR3 runs to 17 residues. CDR3 region: CASSLEGLAGGFNEQYF. CDR3 sequence (DNA): TGTGCCAGCAGCTTAGAGGGACTAGCGGGAGGGTTCAACGAGCAGTACTTC.

The J gene is TRBJ1-3, the V gene TRBV7-9; no firm D call. The CDR3 consists of 14 residues. Germline V gives CDR1 SEHNR, CDR2 FQNEAQ (reference sequence). Trimming took off 5 bases at V and 6 bases at J, with 14 bases between the two ends. DNA for the CDR3: TGTGCCAGCAGCCTCTTTACGGGAGTAAACACCATATATTTT. The encoded protein is CASSLFTGVNTIYF.

The gene calls are TRBV13 and TRBJ1-3; 7 positions agree with TRBD1. Germline CDR1 PRHDT, CDR2 FYEKMQ (reference sequence). The J segment lost 8 bases and the V segment lost 1 base, leaving 5 bases of the junction unmatched. The CDR3 contains 14 residues. In nucleotides, the CDR3 is TGTGCCAGCAGCTTAGCATCCGACAGGGACACCATATATTTT. Amino acid sequence: CASSLASDRDTIYF.

The chain has TRBV6-5 and TRBJ1-5, with unresolved D. The CDR3 sequence is 13 residues long. V lost 4 bases, J lost 6 bases, and 10 bases lay in between. Germline V gene lookup returns CDR1 MNHEY and CDR2 SVGAGI. DNA for the CDR3: TGTGCCAGCAGTTCCGGGAGGGCTCAGCCCCAGCATTTT. As protein: CASSSGRAQPQHF.

This clone has just one count. The CDR3 DNA sequence: TGCAGCGTTGAAGATCCCAGGGGCTATGGCTACACCTTC. Protein sequence: CSVEDPRGYGYTF. The chain recombines TRBV29-1 with TRBJ1-2; D may be TRBD1 (6 bases). Germline V lookup: CDR1 SQVTM, CDR2 ANQGSEA. Between the trimmed V and J ends, which lost 0 bases and 4 bases, there was a span of 9 bases. The CDR3 is 13 amino acids.

This clone was counted once. The chain carries TRBV7-8 and TRBJ1-2; D unclear. Germline V gene data show CDR1 as SGHVS and CDR2 as FQNEAQ. This CDR3 has 14 amino acids. V lost 5 bases and J lost 6, with 16 bases in between. The CDR3 region has the DNA TGTGCCAGCAGCCCGCGAATTAGAACTGATGGCTACACCTTC. It translates to CASSPRIRTDGYTF.

This chain connects TRBV18 to TRBJ2-7; either TRBD1 or TRBD2 may supply D (5 bases each). V was cut by 3 bases and J by 3 bases, with 9 bases left in between. The CDR3 sequence is 13 residues long. CDR1 is KGHSH and CDR2 is LQKENI in the germline V gene. The CDR3 DNA reads TGTGCCAGCTCACCCGGGACGGTCTACGAGCAGTACTTC. Protein sequence: CASSPGTVYEQYF.

This chain joins TRBV6-5 and TRBJ1-3; D might be TRBD1 (6 bases). The length of the CDR3 is 13 residues. V lost 6 bases to trimming and J lost 2 bases, with 8 bases between them. The germline V gene encodes CDR1 MNHEY and CDR2 SVGAGI. The CDR3, as DNA: TGTGCCAGCAGCCGGACAGCTGGAAACACCATATATTTT. Translating gives CASSRTAGNTIYF.

CDR3 in amino acids: CASSPFHIKSSYEQYF. CDR3 nucleotide sequence: TGTGCCAGCAGCCCTTTCCACATTAAAAGCTCCTACGAGCAGTACTTC. V and J are TRBV28 and TRBJ2-7, with unresolved D. The CDR3 totals 16 residues. V gave up 6 bases and J gave up 0 bases, with 18 bases separating them. Germline-derived CDR1 and CDR2 are MDHEN and SYDVKM.

This clone occurred a few times. The chain joins TRBV28 to TRBJ1-1, with 7 bases aligning to TRBD1. CDR1 and CDR2 (germline): MDHEN, SYDVKM. With 4 bases clipped from V and 2 bases from J, the junction kept 13 bases outside the gene matches. This CDR3 has 17 amino acids. Written as DNA, the CDR3 is TGTGCCAGCAGTTCTTTAGGGCAGGGGGGCCCTAACACTGAAGCTTTCTTT. As protein: CASSSLGQGGPNTEAFF.

V gene TRBV18 combines with J gene TRBJ2-7; no clear D gene. Germline CDR1 and CDR2: KGHSH and LQKENI. V shed 5 bases and J shed 1 base, with 12 bases lying between them. The CDR3 extends over 14 amino acids. The CDR3, as DNA: TGTGCCAGCTCAAGTCCACAGAATTCCTACGAGCAGTACTTC. Translated: CASSSPQNSYEQYF.

This chain connects TRBV5-6 to TRBJ2-5; D is undetermined. The CDR3 is made up of 13 amino acids. CDR1 is SGHDT, CDR2 YYEEEE, per germline. With 0 bases removed from V and 4 bases from J, the gap between germline ends came to 7 bases. In DNA, the CDR3 is TGTGCCAGCAGCTTGGTTCCATTAGAGACCCAGTACTTC. Residues: CASSLVPLETQYF.

V usage is TRBV6-6 and J usage is TRBJ1-1, with D perhaps matching TRBD1 (6 bases). This CDR3 is built from 15 residues. Germline V gene data show CDR1 as MNHNY and CDR2 as SVGAGI (reference sequence). Between the trimmed V and J ends, which lost 2 bases and 11 bases, there was a span of 21 bases. CDR3 protein: CASSYGDRRLNGAFF. For the CDR3, the DNA is TGTGCCAGCAGTTACGGCGACAGGCGTTTGAATGGGGCTTTCTTT.

This chain connects TRBV7-2 to TRBJ1-4; TRBD1 is a possible D gene (6 bases). There are 15 residues in the CDR3. The V end was cut by 4 bases, the J end by 3 bases, with 12 bases between. Germline assignment: CDR1 SGHTA and CDR2 FQGNSA. This CDR3 is CASSSPDRANEKLFF. Written as DNA, the CDR3 is TGTGCCAGCAGCTCCCCGGACAGAGCTAATGAAAAACTGTTTTTT.

The chain couples TRBV7-8 to TRBJ1-1; D is possibly TRBD1 (5 bases). Per germline, CDR1 SGHVS and CDR2 FQNEAQ. V was trimmed by 2 bases and J by 1 base, leaving 14 bases between them. This CDR3 has 16 residues. CDR3 DNA: TGTGCCAGCAGCTTACGGGGCCCCAACACGAACACTGAAGCTTTCTTT. Translation gives CASSLRGPNTNTEAFF.

The rearrangement links TRBV10-3 to TRBJ1-1, with D uncertain. CDR1 and CDR2 from the germline V gene are ENHRY and SYGVKD. V gave up 6 bases and J gave up 1 base, with 6 bases separating them. This CDR3 has 12 residues. The CDR3 here is CAISERNTEAFF. CDR3 DNA: TGTGCCATCAGCGAGAGGAACACTGAAGCTTTCTTT.

This chain links TRBV7-9 with TRBJ2-1; the match to TRBD2 covers 8 bases. The CDR3 runs to 15 residues. The V segment lost 0 bases and the J segment 8 bases; nucleotides outside the gene matches: 6. The germline gives CDR1 SEHNR, CDR2 FQNEAQ (reference sequence). The CDR3 protein is CASSLARGGLDEQFF. The CDR3 DNA reads TGTGCCAGCAGCTTAGCACGGGGGGGCCTCGATGAGCAGTTCTTC.

The CDR3 DNA sequence: TGTGCCAGCAGCTTAGGTGTGAGCACTGAAGCTTTCTTT. The encoded protein is CASSLGVSTEAFF. The chain recombines TRBV11-2 with TRBJ1-1; D is unresolved. V lost 1 base and J lost 4, with 7 bases in between. The CDR3 covers 13 residues. Looked up from germline, CDR1 is SGHAT and CDR2 is FQNNGV.

The gene calls are TRBV7-2 and TRBJ1-2, with TRBD1 matching over 10 bases. Germline V CDR1 and CDR2: SGHTA, FQGNSA. This CDR3 comprises 16 residues. The V and J ends lost 1 base and 3 bases, in that order; junction bases with no gene match: 5. The CDR3 protein is CASSLGSGTGDYGYTF. The CDR3 region has the DNA TGTGCCAGCAGCTTAGGATCTGGGACAGGGGACTATGGCTACACCTTC.

The chain links TRBV6-4 to TRBJ2-2; a possible D gene is TRBD1 (6 bases). V was pared by 6 bases and J by 1 base, with 6 bases between. The CDR3 loop spans 13 amino acids. Germline V gene lookup returns CDR1 MRHNA and CDR2 SNTAGT. This CDR3 reads CASRTGNTGELFF. CDR3 DNA: TGTGCCAGCAGGACAGGGAACACCGGGGAGCTGTTTTTT.

The gene calls are TRBV27 and TRBJ1-6; 7 nucleotides line up with TRBD1. The CDR3 totals 13 residues. Germline loops: CDR1 MNHEY, CDR2 SMNVEV (reference sequence). V lost 6 bases and J lost 9; bases outside the gene matches: 5. The CDR3 region has the DNA TGTGCCAGCAGGACAGGGTTGGTTTCACCCCTCCACTTT. It codes for CASRTGLVSPLHF.

V and J are TRBV18 and TRBJ1-1; possible D gene TRBD1, 6 bases. The V end was cut by 5 bases, the J end by 1 base, with 17 bases between. This CDR3 is 16 amino acids long. Germline CDR1 is KGHSH and CDR2 is LQKENI. The CDR3 loop is CASSSDPWTENTEAFF. CDR3 DNA: TGTGCCAGCTCATCAGACCCCTGGACAGAGAACACTGAAGCTTTCTTT.

CDR3 amino acids: CAWSPQDREATEAFF. CDR3 in DNA: TGTGCCTGGAGTCCACAAGACAGGGAGGCGACTGAAGCTTTCTTT. This sequence joins TRBV30 and TRBJ1-1; 7 bases fit TRBD1. The CDR3 is 15 amino acids. The V gene's germline CDR1 is GTSNPN and CDR2 SVGIG (reference sequence). V gave up 2 bases and J gave up 5 bases; unmatched junction bases: 11. The variable domain in full, completed from reference TRBV30 and TRBJ1-1, reads SQTIHQWPATLVQPVGSPLSLECTVEGTSNPNLYWYRQAAGRGLQLLFYSVGIGQISSEVPQNLSASRPQDRQFILSSKKLLLSDSGFYLCAWSPQDREATEAFFGQGTRLTVV.

The chain couples TRBV5-1 to TRBJ2-3; D perhaps matches TRBD2 (6 bases). Deletions cut 9 bases from V and 0 bases from J, with 20 bases between. Germline CDR1 SGHRS, CDR2 YFSETQ. The length of the CDR3 is 16 residues. CDR3 bases: TGCGCCACCTCCCGAGGGGCGGGGACTAGCACAGATACGCAGTATTTT. Residues: CATSRGAGTSTDTQYF.

This chain links TRBV4-3 with TRBJ2-3; 8 positions match TRBD2. The germline V gene encodes CDR1 LGHNA and CDR2 YSLEER. This CDR3 region has 16 residues. The V gene end was trimmed by 0 bases and the J gene end by 1 base; junction bases not matched to a gene: 3. The CDR3 nucleotides are TGCGCCAGCAGCCAAGATCCGACTAGCGGCACAGATACGCAGTATTTT. It encodes CASSQDPTSGTDTQYF.

Only a few counts were recorded for this clone. The CDR3 here is CASSQDIGPLGYDGYTF. For the CDR3, the DNA is TGCGCCAGCAGCCAAGATATCGGGCCATTAGGCTATGATGGCTACACCTTC. The rearrangement links TRBV4-3 to TRBJ1-2; D unresolved. This CDR3 is built from 17 residues. Between the trimmed V and J ends, which lost 0 bases and 6 bases, there was a span of 20 bases. Germline lookup yields CDR1 LGHNA and CDR2 YSLEER.

The V and J genes are TRBV29-1 and TRBJ1-2; no clear D gene. V was trimmed by 2 bases and J by 4 bases, leaving 11 bases between them. Germline V gene sequence: CDR1 SQVTM, CDR2 ANQGSEA. This CDR3 region has 13 residues. The CDR3, as DNA: TGCAGCGTTGAATTGCAGGTCGGCTATGGCTACACCTTC. This codes for CSVELQVGYGYTF.

The CDR3 DNA reads TGTGCCAGTAGTACAACAGGGTTCAATGAGCAGTTCTTC. Translated, it gives CASSTTGFNEQFF. This chain uses TRBV19 with TRBJ2-1; maybe TRBD1 (6 bases). The V gene lost 4 bases and the J gene lost 6 bases, with 10 bases spanning the gap. Germline CDR1 LNHDA, CDR2 SQIVND (reference sequence). CDR3 length: 13 amino acids.